This T cell receptor (beta chain) emerged from a study of post-analysis software for immune sequencing data. The TCR beta cDNA libraries carried unique molecular identifiers. Each CDR3 protein gets one entry after TCRdb re-called the PCR reads with MiXCR. The sample lists over 300,000 distinct CDR3 sequences; around 33% were seen once. The CDR3 consists of 14 residues. V was clipped by 4 bases and J by 5 bases, with 11 bases between them. CDR1 and CDR2 from the germline V gene are LGHNA and YNFKEQ. This clonotype was seen a few times. The antigen is undetermined. The study, taken as a whole, reports: Elevated frequency relative to controls characterized roughly 5 TRBV segments in patients, TRBV5-6, TRBV5-1 and TRBV20-1 among them.

Sequencing was carried out using blood. This clonotype was sampled from a girl between 10 and 17 years old with multiple sclerosis. This rearrangement joins TRBV4-2 to TRBJ2-2; no firm D call. The CDR3 reads CASSPPAVTGELFF. The CDR3 DNA sequence: TGTGCCAGCAGCCCGCCGGCGGTAACCGGGGAGCTGTTTTTT.